This TCR beta chain derives from a study of OX40 agonist ivuxolimab in advanced cancers. Study-level background: A male proportion of more than 75% was recorded, with mean age approximately 56 years and range about 23 to 80.

A few counts support this clone. Its antigen is not known. Method: immunoSEQ multiplex PCR; TCRdb's copy keeps in-frame clones and lacks some. The top ten clones hold 1.5% to 2% of a sample with tens of thousands of clones, roughly 80% of them seen once. Germline V gene lookup returns CDR1 LNHDA and CDR2 SQIVND (reference sequence). V lost 6 bases to trimming and J lost 6 bases, with 15 bases between them. This CDR3 contains 15 residues. Study-wide results and caveats: CD4+ T cells averaged fewer expanded clones than CD8+ T cells.

This material consisted of CD4+ or CD8+ T cells sorted from blood, taken in a trial of the OX40 agonist ivuxolimab. This chain connects TRBV19 to TRBJ1-6, with D possibly matching TRBD1 (5 bases). This clonotype was obtained from an adult with an advanced solid tumor such as melanoma, head and neck, liver or kidney cancer. The CDR3 DNA sequence: TGTGCCAGTAGCGAGGACATGTGGGGTAATTCACCCCTCCACTTT. It yields the protein CASSEDMWGNSPLHF.